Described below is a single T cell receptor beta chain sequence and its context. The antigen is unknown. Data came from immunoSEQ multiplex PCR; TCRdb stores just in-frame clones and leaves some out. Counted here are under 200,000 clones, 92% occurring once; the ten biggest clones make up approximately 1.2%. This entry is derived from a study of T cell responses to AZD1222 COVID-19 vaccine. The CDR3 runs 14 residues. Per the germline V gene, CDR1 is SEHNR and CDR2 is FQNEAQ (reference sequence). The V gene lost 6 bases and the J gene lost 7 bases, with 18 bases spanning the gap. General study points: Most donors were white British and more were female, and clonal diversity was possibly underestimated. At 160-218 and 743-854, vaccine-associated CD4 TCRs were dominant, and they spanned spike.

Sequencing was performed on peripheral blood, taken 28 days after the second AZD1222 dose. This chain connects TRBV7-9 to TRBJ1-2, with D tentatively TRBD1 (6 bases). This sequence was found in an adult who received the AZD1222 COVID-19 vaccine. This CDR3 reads CASSFVARGAGYTF. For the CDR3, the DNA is TGTGCCAGCAGTTTCGTAGCACGGGGGGCTGGCTACACCTTC. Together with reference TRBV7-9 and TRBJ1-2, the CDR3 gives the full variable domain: DTGVSQNPRHKITKRGQNVTFRCDPISEHNRLYWYRQTLGQGPEFLTYFQNEAQLEKSRLLSDRFSAERPKGSFSTLEIQRTEQGDSAMYLCASSFVARGAGYTFGSGTRLTVV.